This T cell receptor (beta chain) was identified during a study of T-cell memory formation after mild COVID-19. In germline, CDR1 is KGHDR, CDR2 SFDVKD. The V end lost 4 bases, the J end lost 3 bases, and 18 bases lay between the germline ends. The CDR3 is made up of 16 amino acids. Researchers used 5'RACE with constant-segment primers to make TCR alpha and TCR beta cDNA libraries that carry sample barcodes and UMIs. TCRdb passed the 5' RACE reads through MiXCR, listing each CDR3 protein once. The sample includes 550,000 to 700,000 distinct CDR3 sequences, roughly 17% of them seen just once. A remark on this clonotype: Its antigen is not known.

Whole-study findings and limits: Day 15 to 85 contractors were CD4/CD8 balanced; later expanders leaned CD4+. The appearance of some responding clones in pre-infection memory suggested that cross-reactive memory joined.

This rearrangement joins TRBV24-1 to TRBJ2-7, with D possibly TRBD1 on 6 matching bases. This TCR came from an adult woman who had mild COVID-19 (a few samples of this study predate the infection). Cell type and time point are not known. Sequencing input: PBMCs or a T cell subset sorted from them (not recorded which). The CDR3 spells CATSEGLTGPLYEQYF. The DNA of the CDR3 is TGTGCCACCAGTGAGGGCCTGACAGGCCCCCTCTACGAGCAGTACTTC.